This paragraph covers one T cell receptor beta chain sequence. The antigen remains undetermined. Some clones are missing from TCRdb's copy, which holds only in-frame ones; the method was immunoSEQ multiplex PCR. The data hold about 420,000 clones, with approximately 87% observed a single time. Treatment noted: about 20 received Ad26.COV2.S at low or high dose, single or two shots; about 5 received placebo; per-sample allocation not given. Day 63 following the first vaccine or placebo injection was when the samples were taken. What was given as vaccine was an Ad26 vector encoding Wuhan-strain SARS-CoV-2 spike. Germline V lookup: CDR1 KGHDR, CDR2 SFDVKD. The trim removed 8 bases at V and 8 bases at J, leaving 12 bases unmatched. The CDR3 length is 15 residues. This record belongs to a study of Ad26.COV2.S vaccination and SARS-CoV-2 variants. Findings and caveats of the study: It was vaccine recipients, not placebo recipients, who had the higher spike-specific TCR breadth.

The V gene is TRBV24-1, the J gene TRBJ2-1; TRBD1 agrees at 9 bases. This clonotype was sampled from a person aged 18-60 years who received the Ad26.COV2.S COVID-19 vaccine or a placebo. The sample in question was peripheral blood, obtained in a trial of Ad26.COV2.S vaccine versus placebo. The CDR3 is CATNSGTGFIDEQFF. The CDR3 bases are TGTGCCACCAACTCCGGGACAGGGTTTATAGATGAGCAGTTCTTC.